Listed below are T cell receptor beta chains from one sample, sequenced in a study of a mutant IDH1 vaccine in newly diagnosed glioma. Sequenced by immunoSEQ multiplex PCR; TCRdb stores in-frame clones only, minus some. This sample carries roughly 38,000 clones, roughly 80% of them seen once, and the ten largest clones take 5.3%. No antigen has been identified for these receptors. The sample in question was PBMCs, obtained from a glioma patient whose treatment included an IDH1 peptide vaccine. The receptors originated from a man between 45 and 60 years old with glioma. Each CDR3 is given with its conserved first and last residue. D genes are given only for firm matches. Clone sizes are given selectively: once, few, many, or a class where the clone is expanded.

V gene	clone size	J gene	D gene	CDR3 DNA	CDR3 protein
TRBV5-6	NA	TRBJ1-5	NA	TGTGCCAGCAGTTATGGGACACTACCGGGCGATAGCAATCAGCCCCAGCATTTT	CASSYGTLPGDSNQPQHF
TRBV30	NA	TRBJ1-1	NA	TGTGCCTTGGGGGAAGAGTCATCAGAAGCTTTCTTT	CALGEESSEAFF
TRBV19	few	TRBJ1-1	NA	TGTGCCAGTAGTCGTACAGGTTTGAACACTGAAGCTTTCTTT	CASSRTGLNTEAFF
TRBV7-2	NA	TRBJ2-7	NA	TGTGCCAGCAGCTTAGCCACAGGGTCCTACGAGCAGTACTTC	CASSLATGSYEQYF
TRBV18	NA	TRBJ1-1	TRBD1	TGTGCCAGCTCACGCGACAGGGCAAACACTGAAGCTTTCTTT	CASSRDRANTEAFF
TRBV2	NA	TRBJ2-5	NA	TGTGCCAGCAGTGAAGAGACCCAGTACTTC	CASSEETQYF
TRBV2	NA	TRBJ2-7	TRBD2	TGTGCCAGCAAGCGGGAAAGCTACGAGCAGTACTTC	CASKRESYEQYF
TRBV10-3	NA	TRBJ1-5	NA	TGTGCCATCAGTGAGTCTCGGAGGGGGGTCGGTCAGCCCCAGCATTTT	CAISESRRGVGQPQHF
TRBV5-8	NA	TRBJ1-2	NA	TGTGCCAGCAGCCCACGGGCCTCTCCCGATGGCTACACCTTC	CASSPRASPDGYTF
TRBV29-1	few	TRBJ1-1	NA	TGCAGCGGGAGGGTCACTGAAGCTTTCTTT	CSGRVTEAFF
TRBV7-7	NA	TRBJ2-2	NA	TGTGCTAGCAGCTTGGGGCGGAGCGGGGAGCTGTTTTTT	CASSLGRSGELFF
TRBV30	NA	TRBJ2-7	NA	TGTGCCTGGAGTGTACGTGGGCGGACCTACGAGCAGTACTTC	CAWSVRGRTYEQYF
TRBV6-5	NA	TRBJ2-7	NA	TGTGCCAGCAGTTACGCCCGGCTCTACGAGCAGTACTTC	CASSYARLYEQYF
TRBV14	NA	TRBJ2-2	TRBD1	TGTGCCAGCAGCAACCACCTCGGGACAGGGAATTCCGGGGAGCTGTTTTTT	CASSNHLGTGNSGELFF
TRBV5-1	NA	TRBJ2-1	NA	TGCGCCAGCAGCCCGGGGTCGGGGCACAATGAGCAGTTCTTC	CASSPGSGHNEQFF
TRBV18	NA	TRBJ1-2	NA	TGTGCCAGCTCACCAGGGACACATTCTAACTATGGCTACACCTTC	CASSPGTHSNYGYTF
TRBV9	NA	TRBJ1-2	NA	TGTGCCAGCAGCGTAGAGGTTGGAAACTATGGCTACACCTTC	CASSVEVGNYGYTF
TRBV4-3	NA	TRBJ2-5	NA	TGCGCCAGCAGCCAAGACGGGGTTACCAAGACCCAGTACTTC	CASSQDGVTKTQYF
TRBV5-6	few	TRBJ2-1	NA	TGTGCCAGCAGCCCCCTGGGGGGGCAAGGTGAGCAGTTCTTC	CASSPLGGQGEQFF
TRBV5-6	few	TRBJ2-7	NA	TGTGCCAGCAGCCGTGACCTGTATGAGGACGAGCAGTACTTC	CASSRDLYEDEQYF
TRBV6-1	NA	TRBJ2-7	NA	TGTGCCAGCACTCGCGCGCCAGACGGTTCCTACGAGCAGTACTTC	CASTRAPDGSYEQYF
TRBV10-3	NA	TRBJ1-2	NA	TGTGCCATCACCCTGGACGGCTATGGCTACACCTTC	CAITLDGYGYTF
TRBV7-2	NA	TRBJ1-1	NA	TGTGCCAGCAGCTTCAGGGGAAATGAAGCTTTCTTT	CASSFRGNEAFF
TRBV9	NA	TRBJ2-7	NA	TGTGCCAGCAGCGTAGGGGACACCTCCTACGAGCAGTACTTC	CASSVGDTSYEQYF
TRBV7-9	NA	TRBJ2-1	TRBD1	TGTGCCAGCAGCCCAAAGACGGGACAGGGTAATGAGCAGTTCTTC	CASSPKTGQGNEQFF
TRBV7-9	NA	TRBJ1-3	NA	TGTGCCAGCAGTCGCGGGTCCGACAGAAACACCATATATTTT	CASSRGSDRNTIYF
TRBV4-1	few	TRBJ1-6	NA	TGCGCCAGCAGCCAGAGCATCGATTCACCCCTCCACTTT	CASSQSIDSPLHF
TRBV7-9	NA	TRBJ2-7	NA	TGTGCCAGCAGCGCCTCGAGGGGAGTCTGGTGGGGTGAGCAGTACTTC	CASSASRGVWWGEQYF
TRBV7-2	NA	TRBJ2-3	TRBD2	TGTGCCAGCAGCTTAAAGCGGGGGGATACGCAGTATTTT	CASSLKRGDTQYF
TRBV2	NA	TRBJ2-6	TRBD1	TGTGCCAGCAGTGCCGGGACAGGGAACTCTGGGGCCAACGTCCTGACTTTC	CASSAGTGNSGANVLTF
TRBV27	few	TRBJ1-1	NA	TGTGCCAGCAGTTACCTCCGGGACACGAACACTGAAGCTTTCTTT	CASSYLRDTNTEAFF
TRBV19	NA	TRBJ1-1	NA	TGTGCCAGTAGAACTTTTCAGGGTCGGACTGAAGCTTTCTTT	CASRTFQGRTEAFF